A selection of T cell receptor beta chains follows, all from one sample in a study of chemoradiotherapy in HPV16-positive cancers. Profiled with immunoSEQ multiplex PCR; TCRdb holds only in-frame clones, not every one. The sample has about 1,900 clones, about 75% seen once. Sample: tumor tissue, taken from a patient who underwent chemoradiotherapy. All receptors come from a human donor with HPV-associated anogenital cancer. CDR3s include the opening cysteine and the closing phenylalanine or tryptophan. The order of the fields is V gene, J gene, D gene, clone size, CDR3 DNA, CDR3 protein. A D gene is named only where the DNA matches it firmly. Some rows mark clone size as missing; the rest say once, few, many or name a class of expanded clone.

v_gene: TRBV27
j_gene: TRBJ2-7
d_gene: NA
abundance: NA
CDR3nt: TGTGCCAGCAGTTTGAAGACTCTAGGTAGCGAGCAGTACTTC
CDR3aa: CASSLKTLGSEQYF

v_gene: TRBV5-1
j_gene: TRBJ2-1
d_gene: NA
abundance: NA
CDR3nt: TGCGCCAGCAGCTCAGGGCCTGAGAATGAGCAGTTCTTC
CDR3aa: CASSSGPENEQFF

v_gene: TRBV7-2
j_gene: TRBJ1-6
d_gene: NA
abundance: NA
CDR3nt: TGTGCCAGCAGCTGGAATAACGGCCCGAATTCACCCCTCCACTTT
CDR3aa: CASSWNNGPNSPLHF

v_gene: TRBV9
j_gene: TRBJ2-3
d_gene: NA
abundance: NA
CDR3nt: TGTGCCAGCAGCGTCCAGGGTTCGGATACGCAGTATTTT
CDR3aa: CASSVQGSDTQYF

v_gene: TRBV5-4
j_gene: TRBJ1-1
d_gene: NA
abundance: once
CDR3nt: TGCGCCAGCAGCCCCAACCGGAACACTGAAGCTTTCTTT
CDR3aa: CASSPNRNTEAFF

v_gene: TRBV2
j_gene: TRBJ1-3
d_gene: NA
abundance: NA
CDR3nt: TGTGCCAGCAGAGCAGCGGGAAACACCATATATTTT
CDR3aa: CASRAAGNTIYF

v_gene: TRBV2
j_gene: TRBJ1-1
d_gene: TRBD1
abundance: NA
CDR3nt: TGTGCCAGCGGGACAGGTCATAGGAACACTGAAGCTTTCTTT
CDR3aa: CASGTGHRNTEAFF

v_gene: TRBV10-3
j_gene: TRBJ2-1
d_gene: NA
abundance: NA
CDR3nt: TGTGCCATCAGTGGGTATGGCGAGGCATACAATGAGCAGTTCTTC
CDR3aa: CAISGYGEAYNEQFF

v_gene: TRBV29-1
j_gene: TRBJ2-7
d_gene: TRBD2
abundance: NA
CDR3nt: TGCAGCGGCTTGGGGACTAGCGGGAGTGTAAGCGAGCAGTACTTC
CDR3aa: CSGLGTSGSVSEQYF

v_gene: TRBV6-1
j_gene: TRBJ2-2
d_gene: TRBD1
abundance: NA
CDR3nt: TGTGCCAGCAGTGACCGAGACAGGGGGCGTACCGGGGAGCTGTTTTTT
CDR3aa: CASSDRDRGRTGELFF

v_gene: TRBV7-6
j_gene: TRBJ2-7
d_gene: NA
abundance: once
CDR3nt: TGTGCCAGCAGCGAGGACGGACGGTTCTACGAGCAGTACTTC
CDR3aa: CASSEDGRFYEQYF

v_gene: TRBV19
j_gene: TRBJ2-1
d_gene: TRBD2
abundance: once
CDR3nt: TGTGCCAGTGGCATGGGTTGGCGGGAGTACAATGAGCAGTTCTTC
CDR3aa: CASGMGWREYNEQFF

v_gene: TRBV5-1
j_gene: TRBJ2-3
d_gene: NA
abundance: NA
CDR3nt: TGCGCCAGCAGCCTGGGTTTAGGGGCGGGAGATACGCAGTATTTT
CDR3aa: CASSLGLGAGDTQYF

v_gene: TRBV6-5
j_gene: TRBJ2-1
d_gene: NA
abundance: NA
CDR3nt: TGTGCCACCGTCGATATAAATGAGCAGTTCTTC
CDR3aa: CATVDINEQFF

v_gene: TRBV30
j_gene: TRBJ2-3
d_gene: NA
abundance: NA
CDR3nt: TGTGCCTGGAGTGGGAGTAGCGGACACACAGATACGCAGTATTTT
CDR3aa: CAWSGSSGHTDTQYF

v_gene: TRBV29-1
j_gene: TRBJ1-1
d_gene: NA
abundance: few
CDR3nt: TGCAGCGTCCCATCAGGGATTGAAGCTTTCTTT
CDR3aa: CSVPSGIEAFF

v_gene: TRBV7-3
j_gene: TRBJ1-2
d_gene: NA
abundance: NA
CDR3nt: TGTGCCAGCAGCCGTTTTGACCGGGCCCCCTATGGCTACACCTTC
CDR3aa: CASSRFDRAPYGYTF

v_gene: TRBV7-2
j_gene: TRBJ2-3
d_gene: NA
abundance: NA
CDR3nt: TGTGCCAGCAGCTTATGGCCCACAGATACGCAGTATTTT
CDR3aa: CASSLWPTDTQYF

v_gene: TRBV28
j_gene: TRBJ2-5
d_gene: NA
abundance: NA
CDR3nt: TGTGCCAGCAGTTTAAGGGAGAACCGAGGACAAGAGACCCAGTACTTC
CDR3aa: CASSLRENRGQETQYF

v_gene: TRBV9
j_gene: TRBJ2-3
d_gene: NA
abundance: NA
CDR3nt: TGTGCCAGCAGCGTAGCGTCTAGTGGAGATACGCAGTATTTT
CDR3aa: CASSVASSGDTQYF

v_gene: TRBV6-6
j_gene: TRBJ1-1
d_gene: NA
abundance: NA
CDR3nt: TGTGCCAGCAGTGGTACTGGAGCTTTCTTT
CDR3aa: CASSGTGAFF

v_gene: TRBV4-3
j_gene: TRBJ2-7
d_gene: TRBD2
abundance: NA
CDR3nt: TGCGCCAGCAGCCAAGCCTCGGGACTAGGTGCCTACGAGCAGTACTTC
CDR3aa: CASSQASGLGAYEQYF

v_gene: TRBV11-3
j_gene: TRBJ1-1
d_gene: NA
abundance: once
CDR3nt: TGTGCCAGCAGTACAGGGATGAACACTGAAGCTTTCTTT
CDR3aa: CASSTGMNTEAFF

v_gene: TRBV7-2
j_gene: TRBJ1-3
d_gene: TRBD1
abundance: once
CDR3nt: TGTGCCAGCAGCCCGGGGACAGATGGAAACACCATATATTTT
CDR3aa: CASSPGTDGNTIYF

v_gene: TRBV18
j_gene: TRBJ1-3
d_gene: NA
abundance: NA
CDR3nt: TGTGCCAGCTCACCCGGGACAAGGAGCTCTGGAAACACCATATATTTT
CDR3aa: CASSPGTRSSGNTIYF

v_gene: TRBV9
j_gene: TRBJ2-1
d_gene: NA
abundance: once
CDR3nt: TGTGCCAGCAGCGTAGGGGGGCGAAATGAGCAGTTCTTC
CDR3aa: CASSVGGRNEQFF

v_gene: TRBV6-1
j_gene: TRBJ2-3
d_gene: TRBD2
abundance: once
CDR3nt: TGTGCCAGCAGGACTAGCGGGACAGATACGCAGTATTTT
CDR3aa: CASRTSGTDTQYF

v_gene: TRBV11-2
j_gene: TRBJ2-3
d_gene: NA
abundance: NA
CDR3nt: TGTGCCAGCAGCTTATTGTGGAGCACAGATACGCAGTATTTT
CDR3aa: CASSLLWSTDTQYF

v_gene: TRBV2
j_gene: TRBJ1-3
d_gene: TRBD1
abundance: NA
CDR3nt: TGTGCCAGCAGTGCCCGACAGGGATTCTCTGGAAACACCATATATTTT
CDR3aa: CASSARQGFSGNTIYF

v_gene: TRBV5-1
j_gene: TRBJ2-2
d_gene: NA
abundance: NA
CDR3nt: TGCGCCAGCAGCTTGGGAACCCTTATGGGCACCGGGGAGCTGTTTTTT
CDR3aa: CASSLGTLMGTGELFF

v_gene: TRBV10-2
j_gene: TRBJ2-3
d_gene: TRBD2
abundance: once
CDR3nt: TGCGCCAGCAGTGAGAGGTTAGCGGGTGCTGACACAGATACGCAGTATTTT
CDR3aa: CASSERLAGADTDTQYF

v_gene: TRBV10-3
j_gene: TRBJ1-2
d_gene: TRBD1
abundance: NA
CDR3nt: TGTGCCATCAGTGATGGACAGGGGGCAGGCTATGGCTACACCTTC
CDR3aa: CAISDGQGAGYGYTF

v_gene: TRBV2
j_gene: TRBJ2-2
d_gene: NA
abundance: NA
CDR3nt: TGTGCCAGCAGTTACATCTCCAACACCGGGGAGCTGTTTTTT
CDR3aa: CASSYISNTGELFF

v_gene: TRBV7-9
j_gene: TRBJ2-7
d_gene: TRBD2
abundance: NA
CDR3nt: TGTGCCAGCAGCTCTAGCGGGAGGCCCTCCTACGAGCAGTACTTC
CDR3aa: CASSSSGRPSYEQYF

v_gene: TRBV29-1
j_gene: TRBJ2-1
d_gene: TRBD2
abundance: NA
CDR3nt: TGCAGCGTTGAAGGGGGGGGTGTACTAGCGGGATTCTACAATGAGCAGTTCTTC
CDR3aa: CSVEGGGVLAGFYNEQFF

v_gene: TRBV18
j_gene: TRBJ1-2
d_gene: NA
abundance: NA
CDR3nt: TGTGCCAGCTCACCCCCAACGGAATCCTATGGCTACACCTTC
CDR3aa: CASSPPTESYGYTF

v_gene: TRBV10-3
j_gene: TRBJ2-5
d_gene: NA
abundance: once
CDR3nt: TGTGCCGTCGCTACACGGGAAGAGACCCAGTACTTC
CDR3aa: CAVATREETQYF

v_gene: TRBV28
j_gene: TRBJ2-1
d_gene: NA
abundance: NA
CDR3nt: TGTGCCAGCCACCCTAGTCCCAGCTCCTACAATGAGCAGTTCTTC
CDR3aa: CASHPSPSSYNEQFF

v_gene: TRBV19
j_gene: TRBJ1-3
d_gene: NA
abundance: NA
CDR3nt: TGTGCCAGTAGCGAGAACTCTGGAAACACCATATATTTT
CDR3aa: CASSENSGNTIYF

v_gene: TRBV28
j_gene: TRBJ2-7
d_gene: NA
abundance: NA
CDR3nt: TGTGCCAGCAGTTTAGGCAGGGAGAACGAGCAGTACTTC
CDR3aa: CASSLGRENEQYF

v_gene: TRBV7-8
j_gene: TRBJ2-5
d_gene: NA
abundance: NA
CDR3nt: TGTGCCAGCAGCTTAGGCAGGGGACAAGAGACCCAGTACTTC
CDR3aa: CASSLGRGQETQYF

v_gene: TRBV5-1
j_gene: TRBJ2-3
d_gene: TRBD2
abundance: NA
CDR3nt: TGCGCCAGCAGCTTGGTTAGCGGGAGGGCCACAGATACGCAGTATTTT
CDR3aa: CASSLVSGRATDTQYF

v_gene: TRBV5-8
j_gene: TRBJ2-5
d_gene: NA
abundance: NA
CDR3nt: TGTGCCAGCAGCTCCGGTGTGAGTGACCAAGAGACCCAGTACTTC
CDR3aa: CASSSGVSDQETQYF

v_gene: TRBV5-5
j_gene: TRBJ1-1
d_gene: NA
abundance: NA
CDR3nt: TGTGCCAGCAGCTTGCATGGGGGGGGCAGTGGGGACACTGAAGCTTTCTTT
CDR3aa: CASSLHGGGSGDTEAFF

v_gene: TRBV6-5
j_gene: TRBJ1-1
d_gene: NA
abundance: NA
CDR3nt: TGTGCCAGCAGTTACTCGTATGACACTGAAGCTTTCTTT
CDR3aa: CASSYSYDTEAFF

v_gene: TRBV5-5
j_gene: TRBJ2-7
d_gene: NA
abundance: NA
CDR3nt: TGTGCCAGCAGCTCGGCCCCTCGGCCCGGACGAGCCTCCTACGAGCAGTACTTC
CDR3aa: CASSSAPRPGRASYEQYF

v_gene: TRBV5-1
j_gene: TRBJ2-5
d_gene: NA
abundance: NA
CDR3nt: TGCGCCAGCAGGGGACTAGAGACCCAGTACTTC
CDR3aa: CASRGLETQYF

v_gene: TRBV5-1
j_gene: TRBJ2-5
d_gene: NA
abundance: NA
CDR3nt: TGCGCCAGCAGCTTGGCAGGGGAGACCCAGTACTTC
CDR3aa: CASSLAGETQYF